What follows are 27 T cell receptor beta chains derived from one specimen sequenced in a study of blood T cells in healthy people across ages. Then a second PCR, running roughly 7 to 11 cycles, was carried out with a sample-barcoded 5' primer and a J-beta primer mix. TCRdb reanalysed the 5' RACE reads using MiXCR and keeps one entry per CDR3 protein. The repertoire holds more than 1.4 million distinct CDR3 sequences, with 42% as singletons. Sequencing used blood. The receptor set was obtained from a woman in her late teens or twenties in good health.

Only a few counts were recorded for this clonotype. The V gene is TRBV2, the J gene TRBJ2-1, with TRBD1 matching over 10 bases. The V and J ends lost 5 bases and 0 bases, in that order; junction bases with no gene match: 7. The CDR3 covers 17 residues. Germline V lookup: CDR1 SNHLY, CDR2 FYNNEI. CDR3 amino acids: CASSPGTGDRSYNEQFF. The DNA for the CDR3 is TGTGCCAGCAGTCCTGGGACAGGGGATCGCTCCTACAATGAGCAGTTCTTC.

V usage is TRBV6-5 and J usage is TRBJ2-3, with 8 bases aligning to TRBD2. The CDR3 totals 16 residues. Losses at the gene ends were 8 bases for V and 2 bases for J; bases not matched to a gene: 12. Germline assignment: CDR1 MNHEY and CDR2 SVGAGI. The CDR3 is CASSRRAGGTTDTQYF. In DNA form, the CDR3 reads TGTGCCAGCTCCCGACGGGCGGGAGGTACCACAGATACGCAGTATTTT.

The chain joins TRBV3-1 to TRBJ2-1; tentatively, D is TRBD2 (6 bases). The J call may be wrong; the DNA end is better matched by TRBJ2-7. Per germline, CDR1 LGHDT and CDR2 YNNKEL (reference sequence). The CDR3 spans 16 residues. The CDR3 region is CASSQALAAIRNEQYF. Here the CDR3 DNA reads TGTGCCAGCAGCCAGGCATTAGCGGCAATTAGGAATGAGCAGTACTTC.

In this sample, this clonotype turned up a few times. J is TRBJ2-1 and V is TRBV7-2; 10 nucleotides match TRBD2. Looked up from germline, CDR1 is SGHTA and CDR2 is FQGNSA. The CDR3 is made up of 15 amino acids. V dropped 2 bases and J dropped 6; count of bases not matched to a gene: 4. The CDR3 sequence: CASSLWTSGSNEQFF. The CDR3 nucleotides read TGTGCCAGCAGCTTATGGACTAGCGGCAGCAATGAGCAGTTCTTC. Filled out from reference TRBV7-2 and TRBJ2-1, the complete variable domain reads GAGVSQSPSNKVTEKGKDVELRCDPISGHTALYWYRQSLGQGLEFLIYFQGNSAPDKSGLPSDRFSAERTGGSVSTLTIQRTQQEDSAVYLCASSLWTSGSNEQFFGPGTRLTVL.

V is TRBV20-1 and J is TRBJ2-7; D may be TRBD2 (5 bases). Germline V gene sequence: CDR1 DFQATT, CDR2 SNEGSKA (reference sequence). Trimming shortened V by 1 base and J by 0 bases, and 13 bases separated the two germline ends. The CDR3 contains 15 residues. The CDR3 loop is CSARGVDFASYEQYF. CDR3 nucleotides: TGCAGTGCTAGAGGGGTGGACTTTGCCTCCTACGAGCAGTACTTC.

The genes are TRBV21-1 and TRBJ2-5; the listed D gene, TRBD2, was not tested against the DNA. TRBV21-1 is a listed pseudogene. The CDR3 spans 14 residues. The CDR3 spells CASSEGLEEETQYF. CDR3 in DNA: TGTGCCAGCAGCGAGGGACTTGAGGAAGAGACCCAGTACTTC.

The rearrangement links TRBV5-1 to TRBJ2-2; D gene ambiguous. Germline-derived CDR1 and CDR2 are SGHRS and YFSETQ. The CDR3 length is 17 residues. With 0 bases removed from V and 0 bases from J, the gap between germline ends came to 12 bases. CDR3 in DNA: TGCGCCAGCAGCTTGGGATCTGGTACTACGAACACCGGGGAGCTGTTTTTT. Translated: CASSLGSGTTNTGELFF.

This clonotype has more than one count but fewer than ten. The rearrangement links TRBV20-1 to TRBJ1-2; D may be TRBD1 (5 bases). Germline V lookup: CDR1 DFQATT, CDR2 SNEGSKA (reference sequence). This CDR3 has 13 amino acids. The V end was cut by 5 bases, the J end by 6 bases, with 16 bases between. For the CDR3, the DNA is TGCAGTGCTGTCCCCTTCGGGGGGGATGGCTACACCTTC. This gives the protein CSAVPFGGDGYTF.

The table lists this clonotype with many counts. This CDR3 is CASSYSGERGVYNEQFF. CDR3 in DNA: TGTGCCAGCAGTTACTCGGGAGAGCGGGGGGTCTACAATGAGCAGTTCTTC. The chain couples TRBV6-6 to TRBJ2-1, with TRBD2 identical over 9 bases. This CDR3 is 17 amino acids long. Germline values: CDR1 MNHNY, CDR2 SVGAGI (reference sequence). Trimming took 0 bases from V and 3 from J; bases not matched to a gene: 6.

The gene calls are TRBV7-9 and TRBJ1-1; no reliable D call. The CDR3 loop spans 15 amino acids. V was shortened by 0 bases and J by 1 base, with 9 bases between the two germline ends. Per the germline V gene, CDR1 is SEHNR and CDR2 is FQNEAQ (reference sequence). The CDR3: CASSLAESENTEAFF. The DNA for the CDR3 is TGTGCCAGCAGCTTAGCCGAGTCGGAGAACACTGAAGCTTTCTTT.

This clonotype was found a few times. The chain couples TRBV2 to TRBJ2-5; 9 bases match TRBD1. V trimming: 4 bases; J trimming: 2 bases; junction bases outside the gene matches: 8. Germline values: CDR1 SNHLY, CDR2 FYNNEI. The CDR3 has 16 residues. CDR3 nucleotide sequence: TGTGCCAGCAGTGCCCCGCCGGGACAGGGTCAAGAGACCCAGTACTTC. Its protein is CASSAPPGQGQETQYF.

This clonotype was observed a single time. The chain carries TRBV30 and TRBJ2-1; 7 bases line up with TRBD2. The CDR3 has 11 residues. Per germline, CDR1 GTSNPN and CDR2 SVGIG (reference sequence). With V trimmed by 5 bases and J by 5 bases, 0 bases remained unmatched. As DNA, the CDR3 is TGTGCCTGGGGGACTAACAATGAGCAGTTCTTC. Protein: CAWGTNNEQFF.

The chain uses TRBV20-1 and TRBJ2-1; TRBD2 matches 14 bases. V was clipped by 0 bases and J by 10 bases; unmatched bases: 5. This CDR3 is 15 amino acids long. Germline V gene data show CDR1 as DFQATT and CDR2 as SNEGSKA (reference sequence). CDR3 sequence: CSARDPTSGGVEQFF. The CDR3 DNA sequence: TGCAGTGCTAGAGATCCGACTAGCGGGGGGGTGGAGCAGTTCTTC.

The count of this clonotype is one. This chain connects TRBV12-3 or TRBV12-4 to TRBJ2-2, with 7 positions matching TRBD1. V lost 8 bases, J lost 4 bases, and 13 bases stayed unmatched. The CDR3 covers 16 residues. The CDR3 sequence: CASALSTGSPTGELFF. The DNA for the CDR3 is TGTGCCAGCGCCCTATCGACAGGGTCGCCCACCGGGGAGCTGTTTTTT.

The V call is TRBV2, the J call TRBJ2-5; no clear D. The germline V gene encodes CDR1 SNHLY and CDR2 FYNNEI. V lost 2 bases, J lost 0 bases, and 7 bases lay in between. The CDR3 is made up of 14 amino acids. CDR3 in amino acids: CASSERADQETQYF. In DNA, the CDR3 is TGTGCCAGCAGTGAAAGGGCAGACCAAGAGACCCAGTACTTC. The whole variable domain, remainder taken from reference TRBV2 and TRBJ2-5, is EPEVTQTPSHQVTQMGQEVILRCVPISNHLYFYWYRQILGQKVEFLVSFYNNEISEKSEIFDDQFSVERPDGSNFTLKIRSTKLEDSAMYFCASSERADQETQYFGPGTRLLVL.

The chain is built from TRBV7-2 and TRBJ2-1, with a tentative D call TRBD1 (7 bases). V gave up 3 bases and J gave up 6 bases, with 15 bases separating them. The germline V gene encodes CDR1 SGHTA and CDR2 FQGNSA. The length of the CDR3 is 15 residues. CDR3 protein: CASSFRQGGSNEQFF. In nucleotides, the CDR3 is TGTGCCAGCAGCTTCAGACAGGGAGGTTCCAATGAGCAGTTCTTC.

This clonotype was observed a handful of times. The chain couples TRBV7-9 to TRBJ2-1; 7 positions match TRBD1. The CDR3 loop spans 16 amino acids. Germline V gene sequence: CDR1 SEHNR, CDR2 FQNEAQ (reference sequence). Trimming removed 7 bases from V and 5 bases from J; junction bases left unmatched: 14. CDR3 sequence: CASILTPGTVNNEQFF. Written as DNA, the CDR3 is TGTGCCAGCATCTTGACGCCCGGGACAGTAAACAATGAGCAGTTCTTC.

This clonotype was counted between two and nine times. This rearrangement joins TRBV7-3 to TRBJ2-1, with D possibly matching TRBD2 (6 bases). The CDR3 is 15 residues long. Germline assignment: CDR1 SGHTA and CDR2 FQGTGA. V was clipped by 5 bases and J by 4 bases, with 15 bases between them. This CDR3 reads CASSRDSETYNEQFF. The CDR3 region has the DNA TGTGCCAGCAGCCGGGACTCGGAGACTTACAATGAGCAGTTCTTC.

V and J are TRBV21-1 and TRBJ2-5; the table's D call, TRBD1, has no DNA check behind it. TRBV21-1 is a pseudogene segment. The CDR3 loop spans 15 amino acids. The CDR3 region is CASSKMGDRAETQYF. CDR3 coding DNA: TGTGCCAGCAGCAAGATGGGGGACAGGGCGGAGACCCAGTACTTC.

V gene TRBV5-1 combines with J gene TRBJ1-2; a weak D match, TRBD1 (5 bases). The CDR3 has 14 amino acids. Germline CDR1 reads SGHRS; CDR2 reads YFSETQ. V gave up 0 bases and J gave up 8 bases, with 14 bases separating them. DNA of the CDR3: TGCGCCAGCAGCTTGGAGCCCGCCGGGGGGGGCTACACCTTC. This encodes CASSLEPAGGGYTF.

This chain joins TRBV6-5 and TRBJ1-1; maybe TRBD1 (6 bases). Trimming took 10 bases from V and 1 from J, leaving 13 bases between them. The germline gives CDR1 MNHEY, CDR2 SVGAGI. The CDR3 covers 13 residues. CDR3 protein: CATKKTGNTEAFF. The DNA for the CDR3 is TGTGCCACAAAGAAGACAGGGAACACTGAAGCTTTCTTT.

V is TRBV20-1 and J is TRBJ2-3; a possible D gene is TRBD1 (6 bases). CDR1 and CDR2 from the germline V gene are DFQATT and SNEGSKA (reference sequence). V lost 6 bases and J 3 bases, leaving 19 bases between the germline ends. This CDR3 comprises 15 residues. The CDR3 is CSAIPQGIRTDTQYF. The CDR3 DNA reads TGCAGTGCCATTCCACAGGGAATTAGGACAGATACGCAGTATTTT.

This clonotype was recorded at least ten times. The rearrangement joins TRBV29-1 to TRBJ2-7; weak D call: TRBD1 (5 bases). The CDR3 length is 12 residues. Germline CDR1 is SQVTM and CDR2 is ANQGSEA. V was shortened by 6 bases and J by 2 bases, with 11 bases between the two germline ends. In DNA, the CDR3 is TGCAGCGTGACCCGACAGACCTACGAGCAGTACTTC. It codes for CSVTRQTYEQYF.

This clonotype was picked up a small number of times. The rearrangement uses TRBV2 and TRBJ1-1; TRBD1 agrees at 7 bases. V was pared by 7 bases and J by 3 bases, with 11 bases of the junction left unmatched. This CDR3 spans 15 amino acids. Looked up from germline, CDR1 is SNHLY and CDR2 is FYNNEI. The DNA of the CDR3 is TGTGCCAGCACCCTACAGGGGCCACCCTACACTGAAGCTTTCTTT. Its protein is CASTLQGPPYTEAFF.

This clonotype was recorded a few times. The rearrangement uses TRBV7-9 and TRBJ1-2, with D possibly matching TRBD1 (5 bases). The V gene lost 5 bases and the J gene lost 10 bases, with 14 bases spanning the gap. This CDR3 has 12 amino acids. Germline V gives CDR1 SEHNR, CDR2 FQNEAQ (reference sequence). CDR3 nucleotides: TGTGCCAGCAGCCCGGGGGGGGGGGACTACACCTTC. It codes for CASSPGGGDYTF.

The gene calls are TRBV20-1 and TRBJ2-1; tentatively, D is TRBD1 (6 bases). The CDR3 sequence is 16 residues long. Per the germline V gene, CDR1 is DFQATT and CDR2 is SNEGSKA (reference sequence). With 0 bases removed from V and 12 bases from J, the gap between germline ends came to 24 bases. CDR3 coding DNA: TGCAGTGCTAGAGATAGTAGGGGGACCTCTGTTGCGGGGCAGTTCTTC. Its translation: CSARDSRGTSVAGQFF.

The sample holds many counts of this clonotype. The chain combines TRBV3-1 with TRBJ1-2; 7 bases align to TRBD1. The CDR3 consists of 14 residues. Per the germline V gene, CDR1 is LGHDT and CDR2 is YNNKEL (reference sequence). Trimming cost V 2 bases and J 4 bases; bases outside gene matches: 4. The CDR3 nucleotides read TGTGCCAGCAGCCAACTACAGGGGTCCTATGGCTACACCTTC. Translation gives CASSQLQGSYGYTF.